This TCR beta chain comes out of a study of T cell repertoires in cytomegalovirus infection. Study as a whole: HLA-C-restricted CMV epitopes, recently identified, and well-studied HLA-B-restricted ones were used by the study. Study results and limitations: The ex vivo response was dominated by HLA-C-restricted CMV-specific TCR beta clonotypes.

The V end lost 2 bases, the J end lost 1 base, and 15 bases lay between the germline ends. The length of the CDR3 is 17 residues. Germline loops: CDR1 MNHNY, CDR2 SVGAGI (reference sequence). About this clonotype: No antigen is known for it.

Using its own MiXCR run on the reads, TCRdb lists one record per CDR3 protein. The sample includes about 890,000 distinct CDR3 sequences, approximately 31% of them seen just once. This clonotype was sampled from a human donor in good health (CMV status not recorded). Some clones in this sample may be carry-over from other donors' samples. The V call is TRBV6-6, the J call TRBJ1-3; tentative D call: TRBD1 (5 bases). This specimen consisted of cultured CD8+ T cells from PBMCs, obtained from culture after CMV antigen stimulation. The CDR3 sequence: CASSYGIFRVSGNTIYF. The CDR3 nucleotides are TGTGCCAGCAGTTACGGAATATTCAGGGTATCTGGAAACACCATATATTTT.